The clone carrying this TCR beta chain turned up a few times. Its antigen remains unidentified. TCRdb's copy holds only in-frame clones and misses some; the assay was immunoSEQ multiplex PCR. The data hold about 980,000 clones, with approximately 80% observed a single time. The sample is drawn from a study of shared clonotypes between healthy human individuals. Study-wide results and caveats: Rarefaction revealed incomplete sorted-subset sequencing despite large depth. Sharing of clonotypes among donors was expected to vary with sequencing depth. The study sampled only blood, and tissue repertoires likely differ.

From CD4+ cells came CD45RA+ naive and CD45RA-negative memory subsets. With V trimmed by 2 bases and J by 5 bases, 5 bases remained unmatched. In germline, CDR1 is SGHRS, CDR2 YFSETQ. The CDR3 has 16 amino acids. This sequence joins TRBV5-1 and TRBJ2-5, with 14 bases fitting TRBD2. The sequence was collected from a man aged 18-30 years in good health. Sequenced material: memory CD4+ T cells sorted from blood. Subset specified: CD45RA-negative fraction. CDR3 amino acids: CASSFGLAGGDETQYF. As DNA, the CDR3 is TGCGCCAGCAGCTTTGGACTAGCGGGAGGCGATGAGACCCAGTACTTC.